The 29 T cell receptor beta chains reported below all come from one sample, sequenced in a study of cytomegalovirus exposure and HLA in healthy donors. The PCR employed 60 Vbeta primers together with 13 Jbeta primers. The table came from immunoSEQ multiplex PCR; TCRdb's copy has only in-frame clones and leaves some out. The repertoire includes about 150,000 clones, about 64% of them detected once, and around 4.2% sits in the top ten. Sequencing input: PBMCs. Receptor source: a man aged 55-75 years in good health and CMV-seronegative.

CDR3 DNA sequence: TGTGCCAGCCTTGGAGTCGGCTTAAACATTCAGTACTTC. Protein: CASLGVGLNIQYF. This chain links TRBV28 with TRBJ2-4; no clear D. This CDR3 is built from 13 residues. The V gene lost 8 bases and the J gene lost 6 bases, with 14 bases spanning the gap. Germline V CDR1 and CDR2: MDHEN, SYDVKM.

The chain links TRBV4-3 to TRBJ2-7; weak D call: TRBD2 (6 bases). Germline assignment: CDR1 LGHNA and CDR2 YSLEER. Trimming pared 0 bases from V and 9 bases from J, leaving 21 bases between. This CDR3 has 16 residues. CDR3 nucleotide sequence: TGCGCCAGCAGCCAAGATCTGGGGACTGCGGCTACGGGGCAGTACTTC. This sequence encodes CASSQDLGTAATGQYF.

This clone has a single count. The chain couples TRBV7-9 to TRBJ1-4; maybe TRBD1 (6 bases). CDR3 size: 15 residues. The germline CDR1 and CDR2 sequences are SEHNR and FQNEAQ (reference sequence). Trimming removed 3 bases from V and 4 bases from J, with 12 bases in between. As DNA, the CDR3 is TGTGCCAGCAGCTTGAAGGACAGATATAATGAAAAACTGTTTTTT. Amino acids: CASSLKDRYNEKLFF.

The rearrangement joins TRBV19 to TRBJ1-4; 7 bases agree with TRBD1. Per germline, CDR1 LNHDA and CDR2 SQIVND (reference sequence). The J segment lost 5 bases and the V segment lost 5 bases, leaving 2 bases of the junction unmatched. The CDR3 runs to 13 residues. The CDR3 bases are TGTGCCAGTAGTTTGACAGGGAATGAAAAACTGTTTTTT. This encodes CASSLTGNEKLFF.

The chain is built from TRBV6-5 and TRBJ2-1, with unresolved D. V lost 1 base and J lost 6, with 16 bases in between. The CDR3 has 16 residues. From germline, CDR1 is MNHEY and CDR2 SVGAGI. Written as DNA, the CDR3 is TGTGCCAGCAGTTACTACTTACCCCTGAGCCTCAATGAGCAGTTCTTC. This sequence encodes CASSYYLPLSLNEQFF.

The chain carries TRBV7-8 and TRBJ1-2; D ambiguous. V lost 1 base and J 3 bases, leaving 6 bases between the germline ends. Germline assignment: CDR1 SGHVS and CDR2 FQNEAQ. The CDR3 is 13 amino acids. In DNA form, the CDR3 reads TGTGCCAGCAGCTTAGGAACAGACTATGGCTACACCTTC. This codes for CASSLGTDYGYTF.

This chain uses TRBV5-4 with TRBJ2-2, with 7 bases that match TRBD2. Germline assignment: CDR1 SGHNT and CDR2 YYREEE (reference sequence). This CDR3 region has 16 residues. Unmatched junction bases numbered 3, after V lost 0 bases and J lost 1 base. CDR3 sequence (DNA): TGTGCCAGCAGCTTGGTTGGCGGGAGGAACACCGGGGAGCTGTTTTTT. Its translation: CASSLVGGRNTGELFF. The full variable domain, completed using reference TRBV5-4 and TRBJ2-2, is ETGVTQSPTHLIKTRGQQVTLRCSSQSGHNTVSWYQQALGQGPQFIFQYYREEENGRGNFPPRFSGLQFPNYSSELNVNALELDDSALYLCASSLVGGRNTGELFFGEGSRLTVL.

The chain has TRBV28 and TRBJ1-5, with 7 bases identical to TRBD1. The CDR3 covers 14 residues. Germline V CDR1 and CDR2: MDHEN, SYDVKM. J lost 6 bases, V lost 3 bases, and 5 bases had no gene match. CDR3 sequence: CASSFYRGGQPQHF. DNA of the CDR3: TGTGCCAGCAGTTTCTACAGGGGAGGTCAGCCCCAGCATTTT.

This clone was counted a single time. The genes are TRBV2 and TRBJ1-2, with D possibly matching TRBD1 (5 bases). There are 12 residues in the CDR3. From germline, CDR1 is SNHLY and CDR2 FYNNEI. Between the trimmed V and J ends, which lost 6 bases and 7 bases, there was a span of 12 bases. DNA of the CDR3: TGTGCCAGCAGCCTAGGGGTCGCTGGCTACACCTTC. This translates into CASSLGVAGYTF.

The V and J genes are TRBV6-5 and TRBJ2-5; 12 positions agree with TRBD2. The J call may be incorrect, as the DNA end agrees better with TRBJ2-7. Germline V CDR1 and CDR2: MNHEY, SVGAGI. The CDR3 runs to 15 residues. The CDR3 loop reads CASSYLAGGTYEQYF. DNA for the CDR3: TGTGCCAGCAGTTACCTAGCGGGAGGGACCTACGAGCAGTACTTC.

This chain uses TRBV6-5 with TRBJ2-7, with D possibly being TRBD2 (7 bases). This CDR3 spans 15 amino acids. CDR1 is MNHEY, CDR2 SVGAGI, per germline. V dropped 2 bases and J dropped 2 bases, with 13 bases sitting between them. The CDR3 protein is CASSYTGGPTYEQYF. CDR3 DNA: TGTGCCAGCAGTTACACCGGGGGGCCAACCTACGAGCAGTACTTC.

The V and J genes are TRBV28 and TRBJ2-7, with D maybe TRBD2 (6 bases). The CDR3 is made up of 15 amino acids. Germline V gives CDR1 MDHEN, CDR2 SYDVKM. V was pared by 5 bases and J by 2 bases, with 16 bases between. The chain's CDR3 is CASSPMGDLTYEQYF. The CDR3 DNA is TGTGCCAGCAGTCCCATGGGGGACTTGACCTACGAGCAGTACTTC.

V and J are TRBV28 and TRBJ2-7, with D possibly being TRBD2 (6 bases). The length of the CDR3 is 14 residues. V lost 3 bases and J lost 3, with 12 bases in between. Germline loops: CDR1 MDHEN, CDR2 SYDVKM. This CDR3 reads CASSFRDWGYEQYF. As DNA, the CDR3 is TGTGCCAGCAGTTTCCGGGACTGGGGCTACGAGCAGTACTTC. Complete variable domain (other parts from reference TRBV28 and TRBJ2-7): DVKVTQSSRYLVKRTGEKVFLECVQDMDHENMFWYRQDPGLGLRLIYFSYDVKMKEKGDIPEGYSVSREKKERFSLILESASTNQTSMYLCASSFRDWGYEQYFGPGTRLTVT.

The chain links TRBV18 to TRBJ2-7; 7 bases are a match to TRBD2. The CDR3 extends over 15 amino acids. Germline-derived CDR1 and CDR2 are KGHSH and LQKENI. V dropped 3 bases and J dropped 2; count of bases not matched to a gene: 7. Written as DNA, the CDR3 is TGTGCCAGCTCACCCGAGACTAGCAACACCTACGAGCAGTACTTC. This translates into CASSPETSNTYEQYF.

This CDR3 is CASSLDGDTEAFF. The CDR3 DNA reads TGCGCCAGCAGCTTGGACGGAGACACTGAAGCTTTCTTT. The chain employs TRBV5-1 and TRBJ1-1; D unresolved. The germline V gene has CDR1 SGHRS and CDR2 YFSETQ. The V end lost 0 bases, the J end lost 3 bases, and 6 bases lay between the germline ends. This CDR3 region has 13 residues.

This chain joins TRBV5-1 and TRBJ1-6; D gene uncertain. This CDR3 region has 16 residues. Germline assignment: CDR1 SGHRS and CDR2 YFSETQ. V gave up 0 bases and J gave up 9 bases, with 16 bases separating them. The CDR3 DNA sequence: TGCGCCAGCAGCTTGGCCCGACACGCATACGGTTCACCCCTCCACTTT. Translating it yields CASSLARHAYGSPLHF.

The V gene is TRBV6-4, the J gene TRBJ1-1; TRBD1 might be the D (6 bases). Germline V lookup: CDR1 MRHNA, CDR2 SNTAGT. The V and J ends lost 6 bases and 0 bases respectively, with 11 bases between them. CDR3 size: 14 residues. The CDR3 loop reads CASSEGHLNTEAFF. For the CDR3, the DNA is TGTGCCAGCAGCGAGGGACACTTGAACACTGAAGCTTTCTTT.

The gene calls are TRBV6-5 and TRBJ2-4; D call uncertain. V gave up 2 bases and J gave up 0 bases, with 11 bases separating them. CDR1 and CDR2 from the germline V gene are MNHEY and SVGAGI. This CDR3 is built from 16 residues. The DNA of the CDR3 is TGTGCCAGCAGTTACGGAGATATGCTAGCCAAAAACATTCAGTACTTC. This encodes CASSYGDMLAKNIQYF.

The V and J genes are TRBV7-8 and TRBJ2-1, with 9 bases aligning to TRBD1. The CDR3 is 16 amino acids. After removal of 3 bases from V and 8 bases from J, the junction contained 11 bases not matched to a gene. The germline CDR1 and CDR2 sequences are SGHVS and FQNEAQ. CDR3 bases: TGTGCCAGCAGCTTTGAGACAGGGGGAATTACATATGAGCAGTTCTTC. Its translation: CASSFETGGITYEQFF.

The chain joins TRBV30 to TRBJ1-1; D gene uncertain. Trimming took 4 bases from V and 9 from J, leaving 18 bases between them. Germline V gene data show CDR1 as GTSNPN and CDR2 as SVGIG (reference sequence). This CDR3 spans 13 amino acids. The CDR3 reads CAWMYPTGNKAFF. The CDR3 coding sequence is TGTGCCTGGATGTACCCTACCGGGAATAAAGCTTTCTTT.

V usage is TRBV5-4 and J usage is TRBJ2-1; 7 bases align to TRBD2. This CDR3 has 17 amino acids. Trimming took 3 bases from V and 2 from J; bases not matched to a gene: 11. Germline V gene data show CDR1 as SGHNT and CDR2 as YYREEE (reference sequence). CDR3 sequence reads: CASSSPFELAAYNEQFF. The CDR3, as DNA: TGTGCCAGCAGCTCCCCTTTTGAGCTAGCGGCCTACAATGAGCAGTTCTTC. The whole variable domain, remainder taken from reference TRBV5-4 and TRBJ2-1, is ETGVTQSPTHLIKTRGQQVTLRCSSQSGHNTVSWYQQALGQGPQFIFQYYREEENGRGNFPPRFSGLQFPNYSSELNVNALELDDSALYLCASSSPFELAAYNEQFFGPGTRLTVL.

The chain recombines TRBV2 with TRBJ1-5, with 7 nucleotides matching TRBD1. The junction had 5 bases not matched to a gene; V was cut back by 7 bases and J by 5 bases. The germline V gene has CDR1 SNHLY and CDR2 FYNNEI. This CDR3 spans 13 amino acids. CDR3 DNA: TGTGCCAGCATAGGGGACAGAGATCAGCCCCAGCATTTT. Its protein product is CASIGDRDQPQHF.

This clone occurred once. This chain connects TRBV28 to TRBJ1-4; D is perhaps TRBD1 (5 bases). Germline CDR1 MDHEN, CDR2 SYDVKM. V lost 7 bases to trimming and J lost 8 bases, with 17 bases between them. This CDR3 contains 14 residues. CDR3 amino acids: CASKATSTGEKLFF. CDR3 DNA sequence: TGTGCCAGCAAGGCCACTTCAACAGGCGAAAAACTGTTTTTT.

The table lists this clone with a few counts. The V call is TRBV10-2, the J call TRBJ1-1; 8 bases agree with TRBD1. The CDR3 has 14 residues. The ends lost 7 bases at V and 6 bases at J; junction bases unmatched: 10. Germline CDR1 is WSHSY and CDR2 is SAAADI. The CDR3 reads CASKGMTGVAEAFF. For the CDR3, the DNA is TGCGCCAGCAAGGGGATGACAGGGGTTGCTGAAGCTTTCTTT.

The chain links TRBV20-1 to TRBJ2-7, with D perhaps TRBD2 (5 bases). Germline lookup yields CDR1 DFQATT and CDR2 SNEGSKA (reference sequence). CDR3 size: 10 residues. V lost 5 bases and J lost 5, with 7 bases in between. The DNA of the CDR3 is TGCAGTGCTGAGGGCCACGAGCAGTACTTC. This sequence encodes CSAEGHEQYF.

The chain couples TRBV6-5 to TRBJ2-5; 8 nucleotides align to TRBD2. CDR3 length: 14 amino acids. The junction had 6 bases not matched to a gene; V was cut back by 5 bases and J by 4 bases. Germline assignment: CDR1 MNHEY and CDR2 SVGAGI. The CDR3, as DNA: TGTGCCAGCAGTGTAGCGGGACTGAGAGAGACCCAGTACTTC. Its translation: CASSVAGLRETQYF.

This sequence joins TRBV5-1 and TRBJ1-6; no definite D call. V was pared by 3 bases and J by 5 bases, with 9 bases between. Looked up from germline, CDR1 is SGHRS and CDR2 is YFSETQ. This CDR3 is 14 amino acids long. The CDR3 sequence is CASSSAGNNSPLHF. The CDR3 DNA is TGCGCCAGCAGCTCCGCGGGGAATAATTCACCCCTCCACTTT.

This clone was seen a few times. J is TRBJ2-1 and V is TRBV29-1; 8 nucleotides agree with TRBD2. The germline V gene encodes CDR1 SQVTM and CDR2 ANQGSEA. This CDR3 spans 13 amino acids. With V trimmed by 2 bases and J by 9 bases, 6 bases remained unmatched. The CDR3 coding sequence is TGCAGCGTTGAATTAGCGGGAAAGGTTGAGCAGTTCTTC. Its protein product is CSVELAGKVEQFF.

This clone was detected a few times. CDR3 coding DNA: TGTGCCAGCAGTGGATGGACAGGGAAGAACACTGAAGCTTTCTTT. This gives the protein CASSGWTGKNTEAFF. The V call is TRBV28, the J call TRBJ1-1; 8 positions agree with TRBD1. This CDR3 contains 15 residues. Losses at the gene ends were 5 bases for V and 1 base for J; bases not matched to a gene: 6. CDR1 is MDHEN, CDR2 SYDVKM, per germline.